This T cell receptor (beta chain) was retrieved from a study of CD8+ T cells in alopecia areata. Peripheral blood and lesional scalp punch biopsies came from alopecia areata patients. CDR3 length: 15 amino acids. Trimming removed 1 base from V and 7 bases from J; junction bases left unmatched: 10. Looked up from germline, CDR1 is SGHRS and CDR2 is YFSETQ. RNA extraction was followed by reverse transcription into cDNA, which acted as the sequencing template. Produced via immunoSEQ multiplex PCR; TCRdb's table is partial and in-frame only. Among 120,000 or so clones listed, roughly 54% were seen once. V and J are TRBV5-1 and TRBJ2-7; 8 bases match TRBD2. Source: CD4+ T cells sorted from blood, taken at week 0. This clonotype originated in a human donor with alopecia areata. The chain's CDR3 is CASSLWAKAGEEQYF. DNA of the CDR3: TGCGCCAGCAGCTTGTGGGCAAAAGCGGGGGAGGAGCAGTACTTC.